This T cell receptor (beta chain) was documented in a study of T cell repertoires in aging, cancer and after chemotherapy. The wider study: The whole study produced a dataset of some 9 million TCR reads.

The table lists this clonotype with a few counts. CDR3 length: 14 residues. Per germline, CDR1 SGHKS and CDR2 YYEKEE (reference sequence). Trimming stripped 4 bases from V and 2 bases from J, with 13 bases between. A mixed TRB-A/B primer pool amplified rearranged TRB by multiplex touch-down PCR. TCRdb re-analysed the multiplex PCR reads in MiXCR, keeping a single row per CDR3 protein. The table lists more than 6,500 distinct CDR3 sequences, approximately 33% of them singletons. TCR beta rearrangements were amplified from peripheral blood genomic DNA. The chain joins TRBV5-5 to TRBJ2-7, with D unclear. The receptor was isolated from a human donor in good health. Sequenced material: blood. This CDR3 is CASSLRSGPYEQYF. CDR3 coding DNA: TGTGCCAGCAGCCTAAGGTCAGGTCCCTACGAGCAGTACTTC. The variable domain in full, completed from reference TRBV5-5 and TRBJ2-7, reads DAGVTQSPTHLIKTRGQQVTLRCSPISGHKSVSWYQQVLGQGPQFIFQYYEKEERGRGNFPDRFSARQFPNYSSELNVNALLLGDSALYLCASSLRSGPYEQYFGPGTRLTVT.